These 10 T cell receptor beta chains originate from one sample sequenced in a study of T-cell reconstitution after alpha-beta-depleted transplantation in children. Unique molecular identifiers tagged the TCRbeta library. TCRdb redid the calling of the PCR reads with MiXCR, one entry per CDR3 protein. Among around 400,000 distinct CDR3 sequences listed, approximately 20% were seen once. The input for sequencing was PBMCs from the stem cell graft donor, taken from the stem cell graft. The receptors stem from a human donor who donated a stem cell graft to a child with acute myeloid leukemia.

This clonotype was observed a handful of times. The rearrangement joins TRBV4-2 to TRBJ2-7; 12 bases agree with TRBD2. From germline, CDR1 is LGHNA and CDR2 YNFKEQ. The CDR3 sequence is 18 residues long. Unmatched junction bases numbered 9, after V lost 3 bases and J lost 0 bases. DNA of the CDR3: TGTGCCAGCAGCCACAAACTAGCGGGAGGCTTCCTCTCCTACGAGCAGTACTTC. It codes for CASSHKLAGGFLSYEQYF.

This clonotype has only a few counts. The chain employs TRBV20-1 and TRBJ2-3; TRBD2 aligns across 7 bases. J was trimmed by 12 bases and V by 0 bases; bases with no gene match: 6. The CDR3 loop spans 12 amino acids. The germline CDR1 and CDR2 sequences are DFQATT and SNEGSKA (reference sequence). The chain's CDR3 is CSARDQSGTQYF. In DNA, the CDR3 is TGCAGTGCTAGAGATCAGAGCGGGACCCAGTATTTT.

This clonotype was counted only a few times. This chain connects TRBV6-1 to TRBJ2-3; 7 bases are a match to TRBD1. Trimming removed 6 bases from V and 2 bases from J; junction bases left unmatched: 14. The CDR3 runs 17 residues. CDR1 and CDR2 from the germline V gene are MNHNS and SASEGT. CDR3 bases: TGTGCCAGCAGCTCCACAGGGGTTATGGGTTTCACAGATACGCAGTATTTT. It yields the protein CASSSTGVMGFTDTQYF.

This clonotype was observed at least ten times. The V call is TRBV10-3, the J call TRBJ1-4; D is ambiguous. Trimming removed 6 bases from V and 10 bases from J, with 9 bases in between. CDR3 length: 11 residues. CDR1 and CDR2 from the germline V gene are ENHRY and SYGVKD. CDR3 coding DNA: TGTGCCATCAGGAAGGAGGGAAAACTGTTTTTT. It is translated as CAIRKEGKLFF.

This clonotype was counted a few times. Its ends do not fully match the called genes, so a read error is possible. The chain couples TRBV29-1 to TRBJ1-2; D not resolved. Germline CDR1 and CDR2: SQVTM and ANQGSEA. The CDR3 sequence is 12 residues long. CDR3 protein: CSVEENNYGYTF. The CDR3 nucleotides read TGCAGCGTCGAAGAAAATAACTATGGCTACACCTTC.

This clonotype was counted many times. The chain uses TRBV7-6 and TRBJ2-5; 9 bases are a match to TRBD1. Per germline, CDR1 SGHVS and CDR2 FNYEAQ. This CDR3 comprises 14 residues. The V gene end was trimmed by 3 bases and the J gene end by 2 bases; junction bases not matched to a gene: 1. DNA of the CDR3: TGTGCCAGCAGCTTCGGGACAGGGCAAGAGACCCAGTACTTC. Encoded protein: CASSFGTGQETQYF.

In its sample, this clonotype was seen many times. The genes are TRBV28 and TRBJ2-7, with TRBD1 matching 8 bases. Per the germline V gene, CDR1 is MDHEN and CDR2 is SYDVKM. The V gene end was trimmed by 8 bases and the J gene end by 4 bases; junction bases not matched to a gene: 7. This CDR3 comprises 13 residues. The CDR3 DNA sequence: TGTGCCAGCGGCGGGACAGGAGCATACGAGCAGTACTTC. Its protein product is CASGGTGAYEQYF. The entire variable domain, with the rest obtained from reference TRBV28 and TRBJ2-7, is as follows: DVKVTQSSRYLVKRTGEKVFLECVQDMDHENMFWYRQDPGLGLRLIYFSYDVKMKEKGDIPEGYSVSREKKERFSLILESASTNQTSMYLCASGGTGAYEQYFGPGTRLTVT.

There are many counts of this clonotype. This sequence joins TRBV29-1 and TRBJ2-7; 10 bases line up with TRBD1. From germline, CDR1 is SQVTM and CDR2 ANQGSEA. This CDR3 is 14 amino acids long. The junction had 4 bases not matched to a gene; V was cut back by 2 bases and J by 3 bases. The CDR3 bases are TGCAGCGTTGAATCGGACAGGGGGATCTACGAGCAGTACTTC. Translating it yields CSVESDRGIYEQYF.

This clonotype was seen repeatedly, ten times or more. The chain combines TRBV12-3 or TRBV12-4 with TRBJ2-3; no clear D. Trimming shortened V by 5 bases and J by 9 bases, and 9 bases separated the two germline ends. This CDR3 region has 11 residues. CDR3 loop: CASSLGRTQYF. The CDR3 coding sequence is TGTGCCAGCAGTCTCGGGCGGACGCAGTATTTT.

This clonotype was counted between two and nine times. This chain uses TRBV3-1 with TRBJ2-5; 13 bases fit TRBD2. The V segment lost 1 base and the J segment 5 bases; nucleotides outside the gene matches: 1. Germline CDR1 LGHDT, CDR2 YNNKEL (reference sequence). The CDR3 length is 15 residues. The chain's CDR3 is CASSQGTSGSETQYF. The CDR3 DNA is TGTGCCAGCAGCCAAGGGACTAGCGGGAGTGAGACCCAGTACTTC.